This TCR beta chain comes out of a study of blood T cell repertoires in COVID-19. This clone turned up a few times. The ends lost 5 bases at V and 0 bases at J; junction bases unmatched: 10. Germline V gene sequence: CDR1 SGHNT, CDR2 YYREEE (reference sequence). The CDR3 runs to 16 residues. Sequencing was performed with immunoSEQ multiplex PCR; in TCRdb, only in-frame clones are kept and a portion is missing. The table includes about 200,000 clones, approximately 85% detected once. The source is a woman aged 80 or over with acute or convalescent COVID-19. Sample: peripheral blood. V and J are TRBV5-4 and TRBJ1-1, with 7 bases identical to TRBD1. The CDR3: CASRSFGGGMNTEAFF. The CDR3 DNA reads as TGTGCCAGCAGGTCGTTCGGAGGGGGCATGAACACTGAAGCTTTCTTT.